The clone carrying this T cell receptor (beta chain) was seen repeatedly, ten times or more. The target antigen is unknown. This record belongs to a study of T-cell reconstitution after alpha-beta-depleted transplantation in children. Using unique molecular identifiers, the investigators prepared the TCRbeta library. TCRdb redid the calling of the PCR reads with MiXCR, one entry per CDR3 protein. The data hold 200,000 or so distinct CDR3 sequences, with about 6% observed a single time. Study-wide findings and caveats: Alpha-beta T cells present about two months after transplant were reported to originate from several hundred expanded graft clones.

Trimming left V 0 bases short and J 4 bases short, with 15 bases between. In germline, CDR1 is LGHNA, CDR2 YSLEER. This CDR3 is built from 16 residues. The gene calls are TRBV4-3 and TRBJ1-1, with D maybe TRBD1 (5 bases). This sample comprised PBMCs, obtained before TCRalphabeta/CD19-depleted stem cell transplant. The TCR originated in a girl under three years old with combined immunodeficiency, due to receive a stem cell transplant. The CDR3 sequence is CASSQDLRQPGTEAFF. The CDR3 DNA follows: TGCGCCAGCAGCCAAGATCTTAGACAGCCGGGCACTGAAGCTTTCTTT.